The 22 T cell receptor beta chains presented below share a single source sample, sequenced in a study of blood T cell repertoires in COVID-19. Only in-frame clones appear in the TCRdb table, and some are missing; sequencing was by immunoSEQ multiplex PCR. The table shows roughly 49,000 clones, with around four fifths occurring only once. Material for sequencing was peripheral blood. These receptors were taken from a human donor in a cohort sampled during active COVID-19.

The J gene is TRBJ2-3, the V gene TRBV7-9, with D possibly matching TRBD1 (6 bases). V was pared by 1 base and J by 4 bases, with 15 bases between. Looked up from germline, CDR1 is SEHNR and CDR2 is FQNEAQ (reference sequence). The CDR3 sequence is 16 residues long. This chain's CDR3 is CASSLELGAEPDTQYF. The CDR3 DNA sequence: TGTGCCAGCAGCTTAGAACTGGGGGCCGAACCAGATACGCAGTATTTT. The variable domain in full, completed from reference TRBV7-9 and TRBJ2-3, reads DTGVSQNPRHKITKRGQNVTFRCDPISEHNRLYWYRQTLGQGPEFLTYFQNEAQLEKSRLLSDRFSAERPKGSFSTLEIQRTEQGDSAMYLCASSLELGAEPDTQYFGPGTRLTVL.

This rearrangement joins TRBV2 to TRBJ1-2; D gene unclear. Germline V lookup: CDR1 SNHLY, CDR2 FYNNEI. This CDR3 region has 11 residues. V lost 5 bases and J 3 bases, leaving 4 bases between the germline ends. CDR3 sequence reads: CASSRDYGYTF. DNA for the CDR3: TGTGCCAGCAGTCGGGACTATGGCTACACCTTC.

The genes are TRBV6-1 and TRBJ1-6; no clear D. The V gene lost 1 base and the J gene lost 0 bases, with 10 bases spanning the gap. Germline lookup yields CDR1 MNHNS and CDR2 SASEGT. The CDR3 runs 17 residues. The CDR3 nucleotides read TGTGCCAGCAGTGAAGTTTTTTCCAGCTCCTATAATTCACCCCTCCACTTT. Its protein product is CASSEVFSSSYNSPLHF.

The chain recombines TRBV9 with TRBJ1-3; 8 bases match TRBD1. CDR3 length: 17 amino acids. The V segment lost 0 bases and the J segment 3 bases; nucleotides outside the gene matches: 8. Germline values: CDR1 SGDLS, CDR2 YYNGEE. The CDR3 nucleotides read TGTGCCAGCAGCGTAGAGCTTGGACAGGGATTTGGAAACACCATATATTTT. Translation gives CASSVELGQGFGNTIYF.

The chain employs TRBV30 and TRBJ1-6; D uncertain. The V gene's germline CDR1 is GTSNPN and CDR2 SVGIG (reference sequence). This CDR3 contains 17 residues. Trimming stripped 1 base from V and 9 bases from J, with 22 bases between. The CDR3 protein is CAWSASRTVKEGSPLHF. DNA of the CDR3: TGTGCCTGGAGTGCCTCACGAACAGTTAAGGAAGGTTCACCCCTCCACTTT.

This clone came up once. V usage is TRBV6-5 and J usage is TRBJ2-7, with D possibly being TRBD1 (5 bases). Trimming pared 10 bases from V and 2 bases from J, leaving 12 bases between. CDR3 size: 12 residues. CDR1 and CDR2 (germline): MNHEY, SVGAGI. In DNA form, the CDR3 reads TGTGCCACCGAAACAGGCACCTACGAGCAGTACTTC. This translates into CATETGTYEQYF.

This rearrangement joins TRBV5-6 to TRBJ1-6, with 8 bases aligning to TRBD1. The V and J ends lost 0 bases and 4 bases, in that order; junction bases with no gene match: 3. Germline loops: CDR1 SGHDT, CDR2 YYEEEE. The CDR3 has 16 residues. The CDR3 region has the DNA TGTGCCAGCAGCTTGGCAGGGGGCGCGTATAATTCACCCCTCCACTTT. Translating it yields CASSLAGGAYNSPLHF.

The rearrangement joins TRBV4-3 to TRBJ2-2, with D uncertain. The CDR3 has 16 amino acids. The germline gives CDR1 LGHNA, CDR2 YSLEER. V was pared by 0 bases and J by 0 bases, with 8 bases between. CDR3 region: CASSQDNFPNTGELFF. The CDR3 nucleotides are TGCGCCAGCAGCCAAGATAACTTCCCGAACACCGGGGAGCTGTTTTTT.

V is TRBV7-2 and J is TRBJ1-3, with D perhaps matching TRBD1 (5 bases). V was cut by 1 base and J by 0 bases, with 7 bases left in between. Germline V CDR1 and CDR2: SGHTA, FQGNSA. CDR3 length: 15 residues. Written as DNA, the CDR3 is TGTGCCAGCAGCTTAGACAGGAGCTCTGGAAACACCATATATTTT. Protein product: CASSLDRSSGNTIYF.

The sample holds one count of this clone. J is TRBJ1-6 and V is TRBV6-6, with a weak D call TRBD1 (5 bases). This CDR3 is 14 amino acids long. V was shortened by 6 bases and J by 8 bases, with 14 bases between the two germline ends. Germline assignment: CDR1 MNHNY and CDR2 SVGAGI (reference sequence). CDR3 amino acids: CASRSGGGDSPLHF. The CDR3 DNA reads TGTGCCAGCAGGTCCGGGGGGGGAGATTCACCCCTCCACTTT.

V gene TRBV11-3 combines with J gene TRBJ2-1; tentative D call: TRBD2 (6 bases). V dropped 5 bases and J dropped 7 bases, with 12 bases sitting between them. Germline V lookup: CDR1 SGHNT, CDR2 YENEEA. The CDR3 totals 13 residues. The chain's CDR3 is CASSPGVLNEQFF. CDR3 bases: TGTGCCAGCAGCCCGGGGGTACTAAATGAGCAGTTCTTC.

J is TRBJ1-3 and V is TRBV2; a weak D match, TRBD1 (5 bases). The V and J ends lost 6 bases and 4 bases respectively, with 16 bases between them. CDR1 and CDR2 from the germline V gene are SNHLY and FYNNEI. This CDR3 region has 15 residues. CDR3 amino acids: CASRRDPTAGNTIYF. CDR3 DNA sequence: TGTGCCAGCAGACGAGACCCGACAGCAGGAAACACCATATATTTT.

The chain employs TRBV5-1 and TRBJ2-5; perhaps TRBD1 as D (6 bases). The CDR3 loop spans 14 amino acids. Germline CDR1 and CDR2: SGHRS and YFSETQ. V lost 2 bases, J lost 5 bases, and 13 bases lay in between. The CDR3 sequence: CASSLEGGVETQYF. In DNA, the CDR3 is TGCGCCAGCAGCTTAGAAGGGGGAGTGGAGACCCAGTACTTC.

The chain employs TRBV7-2 and TRBJ1-4; 8 bases line up with TRBD1. Looked up from germline, CDR1 is SGHTA and CDR2 is FQGNSA. Germline trimming cut 5 bases from V and 5 bases from J; bases unmatched to any gene: 10. The length of the CDR3 is 16 residues. CDR3 sequence: CASSPIPGQANEKLFF. The CDR3 nucleotides are TGTGCCAGCAGCCCAATACCGGGACAGGCGAATGAAAAACTGTTTTTT.

V and J are TRBV3-1 (or the pseudogene TRBV3-2) and TRBJ2-3; 7 nucleotides align to TRBD2. CDR3 length: 15 amino acids. After removal of 4 bases from V and 4 bases from J, the junction contained 8 bases not matched to a gene. Germline loops: CDR1 LGHDT, CDR2 YNNKEL (reference sequence). The CDR3 coding sequence is TGTGCCAGCAGCCCCGGGACTAAATCATCAGATACGCAGTATTTT. Translating it yields CASSPGTKSSDTQYF.

The gene calls are TRBV6-5 and TRBJ2-7; the match to TRBD1 covers 9 bases. Per the germline V gene, CDR1 is MNHEY and CDR2 is SVGAGI. Trimming cost V 8 bases and J 3 bases; bases outside gene matches: 14. The CDR3 extends over 16 amino acids. The CDR3 loop reads CASGFPGTGIYYEQYF. The CDR3 region has the DNA TGTGCCAGCGGTTTCCCCGGGACAGGGATTTACTACGAGCAGTACTTC.

The chain carries TRBV4-3 and TRBJ1-2; 7 nucleotides line up with TRBD1. CDR1 is LGHNA and CDR2 is YSLEER in the germline V gene. The CDR3 consists of 17 residues. Germline trimming cut 4 bases from V and 4 bases from J; bases unmatched to any gene: 15. CDR3 protein: CASSPQLSYTGAYGYTF. In DNA, the CDR3 is TGCGCCAGCAGCCCCCAACTATCCTATACAGGGGCCTATGGCTACACCTTC.

For the CDR3, the DNA is TGCGCCAGCAGCCGGACTAGCGGGGGATTACGTGAGCAGTTCTTC. This translates into CASSRTSGGLREQFF. The chain has TRBV5-1 and TRBJ2-1, with 13 nucleotides matching TRBD2. The germline V gene encodes CDR1 SGHRS and CDR2 YFSETQ. The CDR3 consists of 15 residues. The junction had 7 bases not matched to a gene; V was cut back by 4 bases and J by 9 bases.

The gene calls are TRBV28 and TRBJ1-5, with a weak D call TRBD1 (5 bases). This CDR3 is built from 13 residues. V gave up 11 bases and J gave up 6 bases, with 17 bases separating them. The germline V gene has CDR1 MDHEN and CDR2 SYDVKM. In DNA, the CDR3 is TGTGCCGCAAACCGTCAGGGAATTCAGCCCCAGCATTTT. Amino acids: CAANRQGIQPQHF.

This clone was picked up one time. V and J are TRBV15 and TRBJ1-4; D is unresolved. The ends were cut back, 0 bases at V and 8 bases at J, with 16 bases in the middle. CDR3 size: 16 residues. CDR1 is LNHNV and CDR2 is YYDKDF in the germline V gene (reference sequence). In DNA form, the CDR3 reads TGTGCCACCAGCAGAGATAGGCCATCAGGAGGCGAAAAACTGTTTTTT. It encodes CATSRDRPSGGEKLFF.

The rearrangement uses TRBV7-9 and TRBJ2-1; 10 bases align to TRBD1. CDR3 size: 15 residues. CDR1 is SEHNR and CDR2 is FQNEAQ in the germline V gene (reference sequence). J gave up 4 bases and V 6 bases, and 6 bases lay outside the gene matches. CDR3 coding DNA: TGTGCCAGCAGATATGGGACAGGGGATTACAATGAGCAGTTCTTC. It is translated as CASRYGTGDYNEQFF.

The chain is built from TRBV9 and TRBJ2-3, with TRBD2 as a possible D gene (6 bases). Between the trimmed V and J ends, which lost 2 bases and 0 bases, there was a span of 13 bases. The CDR3 loop spans 16 amino acids. Germline V gene lookup returns CDR1 SGDLS and CDR2 YYNGEE. The CDR3 here is CASSVGPGGSTDTQYF. As DNA, the CDR3 is TGTGCCAGCAGCGTCGGGCCCGGGGGTAGCACAGATACGCAGTATTTT.